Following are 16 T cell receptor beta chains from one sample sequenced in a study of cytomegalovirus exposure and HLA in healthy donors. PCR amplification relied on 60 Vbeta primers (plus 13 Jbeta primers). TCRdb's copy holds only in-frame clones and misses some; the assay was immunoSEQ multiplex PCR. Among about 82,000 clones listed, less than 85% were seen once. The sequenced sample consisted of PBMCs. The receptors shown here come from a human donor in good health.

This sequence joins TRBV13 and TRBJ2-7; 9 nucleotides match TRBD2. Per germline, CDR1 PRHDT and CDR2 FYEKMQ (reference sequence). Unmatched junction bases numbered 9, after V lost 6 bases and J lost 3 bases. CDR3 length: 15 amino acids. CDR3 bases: TGTGCCAGCAGATGGCGGGGGGGAAAGGACTACGAGCAGTACTTC. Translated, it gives CASRWRGGKDYEQYF.

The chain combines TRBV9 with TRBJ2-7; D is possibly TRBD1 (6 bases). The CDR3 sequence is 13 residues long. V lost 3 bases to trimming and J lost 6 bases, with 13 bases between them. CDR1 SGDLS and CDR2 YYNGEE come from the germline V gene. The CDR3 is CASSEQGSGEQYF. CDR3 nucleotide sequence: TGTGCCAGCAGCGAACAGGGATCGGGCGAGCAGTACTTC.

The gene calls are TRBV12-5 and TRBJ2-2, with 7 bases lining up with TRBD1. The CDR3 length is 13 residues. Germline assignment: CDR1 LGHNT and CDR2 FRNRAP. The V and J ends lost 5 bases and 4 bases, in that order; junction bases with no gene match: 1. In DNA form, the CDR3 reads TGTGCTAGTGGTCCAGGGGGCACCGGGGAGCTGTTTTTT. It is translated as CASGPGGTGELFF.

CDR3 residues: CASRAGATYEQYF. CDR3 sequence (DNA): TGTGCCAGCAGGGCGGGGGCCACCTACGAGCAGTACTTC. The chain joins TRBV6-1 to TRBJ2-7; a weak D match, TRBD2 (7 bases). The CDR3 runs to 13 residues. The germline gives CDR1 MNHNS, CDR2 SASEGT. Trimming removed 6 bases from V and 2 bases from J, with 11 bases in between.

The CDR3 spells CASSLLGAASYEQYF. Here the CDR3 DNA reads TGTGCCAGCAGCTTATTGGGGGCCGCCTCCTACGAGCAGTACTTC. The rearrangement uses TRBV7-9 and TRBJ2-7, with D perhaps TRBD1 (6 bases). Germline CDR1 and CDR2: SEHNR and FQNEAQ (reference sequence). V lost 2 bases and J lost 0, with 11 bases in between. This CDR3 spans 15 amino acids.

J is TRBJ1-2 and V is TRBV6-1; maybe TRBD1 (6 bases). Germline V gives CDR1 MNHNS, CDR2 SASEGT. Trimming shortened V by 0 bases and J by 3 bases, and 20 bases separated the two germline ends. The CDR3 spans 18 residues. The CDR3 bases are TGTGCCAGCAGTGAAGCGCTGCTAGGGACGGACAGAGACTATGGCTACACCTTC. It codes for CASSEALLGTDRDYGYTF.

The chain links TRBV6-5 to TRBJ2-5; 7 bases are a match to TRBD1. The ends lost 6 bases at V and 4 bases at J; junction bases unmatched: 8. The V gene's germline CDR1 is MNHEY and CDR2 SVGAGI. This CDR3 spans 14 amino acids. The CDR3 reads CASSRLTGRETQYF. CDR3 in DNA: TGTGCCAGCAGCCGACTGACAGGGAGAGAGACCCAGTACTTC.

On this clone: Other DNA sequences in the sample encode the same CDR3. CDR3: CASSFSAEAFF. CDR3 nucleotides: TGTGCCAGCAGCTTTTCGGCTGAAGCTTTCTTT. The chain couples TRBV7-9 to TRBJ1-1; D ambiguous. Trimming removed 3 bases from V and 6 bases from J, with 5 bases in between. From germline, CDR1 is SEHNR and CDR2 FQNEAQ (reference sequence). This CDR3 region has 11 residues.

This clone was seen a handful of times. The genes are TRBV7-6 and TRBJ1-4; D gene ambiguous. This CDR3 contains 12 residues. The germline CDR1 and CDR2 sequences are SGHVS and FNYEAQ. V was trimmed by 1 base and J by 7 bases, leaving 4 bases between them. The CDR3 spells CASSLGGEKLFF. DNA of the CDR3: TGTGCCAGCAGCTTAGGCGGTGAAAAACTGTTTTTT. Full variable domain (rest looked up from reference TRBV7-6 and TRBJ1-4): GAGVSQSPRYKVTKRGQDVALRCDPISGHVSLYWYRQALGQGPEFLTYFNYEAQQDKSGLPNDRFSAERPEGSISTLTIQRTEQRDSAMYRCASSLGGEKLFFGSGTQLSVL.

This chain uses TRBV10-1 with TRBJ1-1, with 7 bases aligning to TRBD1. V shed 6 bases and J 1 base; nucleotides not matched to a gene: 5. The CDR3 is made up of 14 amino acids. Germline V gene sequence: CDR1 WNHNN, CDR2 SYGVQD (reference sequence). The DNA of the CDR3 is TGCGCCAGCAGCCTGGGACAGCGGAACACTGAAGCTTTCTTT. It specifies CASSLGQRNTEAFF.

The CDR3: CASSFGGASSGANVLTF. The CDR3 coding sequence is TGCGCCAGCAGCTTTGGCGGGGCCAGCTCTGGGGCCAACGTCCTGACTTTC. The V call is TRBV5-1, the J call TRBJ2-6; perhaps TRBD2 as D (6 bases). Looked up from germline, CDR1 is SGHRS and CDR2 is YFSETQ. The CDR3 runs 17 residues. V gave up 2 bases and J gave up 0 bases, with 12 bases separating them.

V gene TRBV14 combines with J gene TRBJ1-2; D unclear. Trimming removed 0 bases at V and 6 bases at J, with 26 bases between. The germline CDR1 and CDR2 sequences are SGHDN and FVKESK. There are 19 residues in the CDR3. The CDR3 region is CASSQDDGRTFLGFDGYTF. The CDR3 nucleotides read TGTGCCAGCAGCCAAGACGATGGGAGGACCTTCTTGGGCTTTGATGGCTACACCTTC.

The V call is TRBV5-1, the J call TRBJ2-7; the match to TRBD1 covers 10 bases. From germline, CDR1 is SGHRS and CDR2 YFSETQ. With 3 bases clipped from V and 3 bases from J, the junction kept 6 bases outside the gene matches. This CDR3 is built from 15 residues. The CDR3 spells CASSSPDRGLYEQYF. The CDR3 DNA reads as TGCGCCAGCAGCTCGCCAGACAGGGGGCTCTACGAGCAGTACTTC.

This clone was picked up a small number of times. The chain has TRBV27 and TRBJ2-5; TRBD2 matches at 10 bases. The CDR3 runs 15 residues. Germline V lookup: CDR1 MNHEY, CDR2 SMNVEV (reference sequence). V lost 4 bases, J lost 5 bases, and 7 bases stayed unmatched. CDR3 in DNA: TGTGCCAGCAGTTCCCCCGGGACTAGCGAGGAGACCCAGTACTTC. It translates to CASSSPGTSEETQYF.

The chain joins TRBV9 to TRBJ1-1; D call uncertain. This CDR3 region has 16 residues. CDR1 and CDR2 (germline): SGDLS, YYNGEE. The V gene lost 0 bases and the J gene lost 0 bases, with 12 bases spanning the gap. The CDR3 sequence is CASSVVPAGLNTEAFF. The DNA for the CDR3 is TGTGCCAGCAGCGTAGTTCCGGCGGGGTTGAACACTGAAGCTTTCTTT.

CDR3 sequence: CASSDQGASYNSPLHF. The CDR3 bases are TGTGCCAGCAGTGACCAGGGGGCGTCCTATAATTCACCCCTCCACTTT. The V call is TRBV6-1, the J call TRBJ1-6; the match to TRBD1 covers 8 bases. The CDR3 length is 16 residues. The V gene's germline CDR1 is MNHNS and CDR2 SASEGT. Losses at the gene ends were 3 bases for V and 1 base for J; bases not matched to a gene: 2.